A single count supports the clone carrying this T cell receptor (beta chain). The RNA input was roughly 0.45 to 1 ug, and it was reverse transcribed with random hexamers. Amplification of the TCR beta CDR3 was carried out by immunoSEQ multiplex PCR, which spanned a total of 54 Vbeta and 13 Jbeta segments. TCRdb analysed the immunoSEQ multiplex PCR reads with MiXCR anew, one entry per CDR3 protein. The sample comprises 140,000 or so distinct CDR3 sequences, approximately 94% of which are singletons, and over 0.075% rests with the top ten. The CDR3 is 16 amino acids. V dropped 5 bases and J dropped 2; count of bases not matched to a gene: 9. Germline assignment: CDR1 MNHEY and CDR2 SMNVEV (reference sequence). The sample comes from a study of CD8 T cells in Susac syndrome. TEMRA cells were FACS-enriched, unlike CD8+ and CD4+ T cells, which were negatively isolated.

The receptor comes from a human donor with Susac syndrome. The sample was CD4+ T cells from PBMCs. J is TRBJ2-3 and V is TRBV27; 8 positions agree with TRBD2. This chain's CDR3 is CASSRGGGRNTDTQYF. The DNA of the CDR3 is TGTGCCAGCAGTCGCGGCGGGGGGCGTAACACAGATACGCAGTATTTT.